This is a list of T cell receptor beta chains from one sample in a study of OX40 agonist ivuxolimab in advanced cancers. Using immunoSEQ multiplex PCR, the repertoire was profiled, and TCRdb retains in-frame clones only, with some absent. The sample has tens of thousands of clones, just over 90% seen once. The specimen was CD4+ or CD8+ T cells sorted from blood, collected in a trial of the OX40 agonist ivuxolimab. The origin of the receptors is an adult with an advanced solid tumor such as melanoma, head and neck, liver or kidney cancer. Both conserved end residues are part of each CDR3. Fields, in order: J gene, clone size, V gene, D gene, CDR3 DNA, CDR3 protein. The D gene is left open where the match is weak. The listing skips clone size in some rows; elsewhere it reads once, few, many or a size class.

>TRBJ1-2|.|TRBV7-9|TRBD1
TGTGCCAGCAGCCCCAGACAGGGGGCAAACTATGGCTACACCTTC
CASSPRQGANYGYTF
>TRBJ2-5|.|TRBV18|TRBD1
TGTGCCAGCTCCCGGGACAGCCAAGAGACCCAGTACTTC
CASSRDSQETQYF
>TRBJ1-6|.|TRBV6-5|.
TGTGCCAGCAGTTACTGGGGGAGCTCCTATAATTCACCCCTCCACTTT
CASSYWGSSYNSPLHF
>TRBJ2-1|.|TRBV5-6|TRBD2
TGTGCCAGCAGCTTTTTGAAGCGGGGGGTGAATGAGCAGTTCTTC
CASSFLKRGVNEQFF
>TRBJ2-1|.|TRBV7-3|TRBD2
TGTGCCAGCAGCTTACGGGGAGGGCCGAACAATGAGCAGTTCTTC
CASSLRGGPNNEQFF
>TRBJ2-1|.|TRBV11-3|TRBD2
TGTGCCAGCAGCTTAAGGCTAGCGGGAGGGAATGAGCAGTTCTTC
CASSLRLAGGNEQFF
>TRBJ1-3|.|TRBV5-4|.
TGTGCCAGCAGTCCCACCCAAGCCCGATCTGGAAACACCATATATTTT
CASSPTQARSGNTIYF
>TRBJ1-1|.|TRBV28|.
TGTGCCAGCAGTCCTCCTCGACTGAACACTGAAGCTTTCTTT
CASSPPRLNTEAFF
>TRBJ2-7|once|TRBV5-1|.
TGCGCCAGCAGCTTGGCGCCCAACTACGAGCAGTACTTC
CASSLAPNYEQYF
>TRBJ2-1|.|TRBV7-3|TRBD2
TGTGCCAGCAGCCCTTCTGGGCTAGCGGGTGGAGAGCAGTTCTTC
CASSPSGLAGGEQFF